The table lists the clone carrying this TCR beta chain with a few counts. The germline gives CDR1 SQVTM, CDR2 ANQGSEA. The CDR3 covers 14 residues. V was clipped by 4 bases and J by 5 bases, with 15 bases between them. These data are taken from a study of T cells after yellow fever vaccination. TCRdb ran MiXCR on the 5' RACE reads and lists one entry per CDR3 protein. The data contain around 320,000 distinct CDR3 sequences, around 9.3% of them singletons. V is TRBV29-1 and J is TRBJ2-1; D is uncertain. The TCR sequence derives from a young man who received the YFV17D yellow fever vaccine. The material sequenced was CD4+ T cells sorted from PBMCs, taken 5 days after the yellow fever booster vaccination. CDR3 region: CSVAEWARNNEQFF. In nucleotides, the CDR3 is TGCAGCGTTGCAGAGTGGGCAAGGAACAATGAGCAGTTCTTC.